Each of the 10 T cell receptor beta chains below was sequenced from the same sample in a study of vaccination and CD4 T cells after COVID-19. Treatment described: approximately 10-day PBMC culture with coronavirus spike peptide pools or control peptides (ViraFEST assay). The unexposed donor provided CD4+ T cells, which were taken before the COVID-19 pandemic (2011-2018). Cultured CD4+ T cell DNA was sequenced using the Oncomine TCR Beta short-read assay. TCRdb redid the calling of the PCR reads with MiXCR, one entry per CDR3 protein. Here the sample spans approximately 7,600 distinct CDR3 sequences, around half being singletons. These receptors have no known antigen. Sequencing was performed on CD4+ T cells from blood, cultured in vitro. All receptors come from a human donor in good health.

The chain is built from TRBV7-9 and TRBJ1-3; perhaps TRBD1 as D (6 bases). Trimming stripped 2 bases from V and 3 bases from J, with 11 bases between. This CDR3 region has 15 residues. The V gene's germline CDR1 is SEHNR and CDR2 FQNEAQ (reference sequence). The CDR3 nucleotides are TGTGCCAGCAGCTTACTGGGGGGCCGTGGAAACACCATATATTTT. Encoded protein: CASSLLGGRGNTIYF. Variable domain in full (rest from reference TRBV7-9 and TRBJ1-3): DTGVSQNPRHKITKRGQNVTFRCDPISEHNRLYWYRQTLGQGPEFLTYFQNEAQLEKSRLLSDRFSAERPKGSFSTLEIQRTEQGDSAMYLCASSLLGGRGNTIYFGEGSWLTVV.

In this sample, this clonotype turned up a few times. The rearrangement joins TRBV27 to TRBJ2-6, with 7 bases that match TRBD1. This CDR3 has 17 residues. Trimming at V came to 6 bases and at J to 0 bases, leaving 8 bases not matched to a gene. CDR1 and CDR2 from the germline V gene are MNHEY and SMNVEV (reference sequence). The chain's CDR3 is CASSSGTAFSGANVLTF. DNA for the CDR3: TGTGCCAGCAGCTCCGGGACAGCCTTCTCTGGGGCCAACGTCCTGACTTTC.

The rearrangement uses TRBV15 and TRBJ2-5; D is possibly TRBD1 (5 bases). Germline values: CDR1 LNHNV, CDR2 YYDKDF (reference sequence). This CDR3 is built from 14 residues. Trimming pared 0 bases from V and 1 base from J, leaving 6 bases between. The CDR3 sequence: CATSREGVQETQYF. The CDR3 DNA is TGTGCCACCAGCAGAGAAGGGGTCCAAGAGACCCAGTACTTC. The full variable domain, its missing parts supplied by reference TRBV15 and TRBJ2-5, is DAMVIQNPRYQVTQFGKPVTLSCSQTLNHNVMYWYQQKSSQAPKLLFHYYDKDFNNEADTPDNFQSRRPNTSFCFLDIRSPGLGDTAMYLCATSREGVQETQYFGPGTRLLVL.

The J gene is TRBJ1-2, the V gene TRBV29-1; the D is unclear. The CDR3 has 14 amino acids. Germline V CDR1 and CDR2: SQVTM, ANQGSEA. Trimming removed 4 bases at V and 0 bases at J, with 12 bases between. CDR3: CSVVSGRTNYGYTF. DNA for the CDR3: TGCAGCGTTGTTAGTGGACGGACTAACTATGGCTACACCTTC.

This chain links TRBV20-1 with TRBJ1-5; 8 bases align to TRBD1. From germline, CDR1 is DFQATT and CDR2 SNEGSKA (reference sequence). The junction had 9 bases not matched to a gene; V was cut back by 6 bases and J by 2 bases. There are 15 residues in the CDR3. The CDR3 DNA reads as TGCAGTGCCAAGACAGGGGCGGACGGCAATCAGCCCCAGCATTTT. This sequence encodes CSAKTGADGNQPQHF.

This clonotype was seen once. The chain is built from TRBV30 and TRBJ2-3; TRBD1 or TRBD2 may be the D gene (5 bases each). The CDR3 spans 13 residues. The V end was cut by 8 bases, the J end by 6 bases, with 18 bases between. Germline assignment: CDR1 GTSNPN and CDR2 SVGIG (reference sequence). Here the CDR3 reads CARSGTHADTQYF. In DNA form, the CDR3 reads TGTGCCAGATCCGGGACCCATGCGGATACGCAGTATTTT.

This clonotype was counted once. The chain has TRBV19 and TRBJ2-3; unclear D gene. Germline CDR1 and CDR2: LNHDA and SQIVND (reference sequence). V was trimmed by 0 bases and J by 7 bases, leaving 11 bases between them. The length of the CDR3 is 14 residues. The DNA of the CDR3 is TGTGCCAGTAGTATAGATCTGGGCCGTAATACGCAGTATTTT. Translating gives CASSIDLGRNTQYF.

The chain combines TRBV5-4 with TRBJ1-1; tentatively, D is TRBD1 (5 bases). The CDR3 consists of 16 residues. Germline CDR1 reads SGHNT; CDR2 reads YYREEE (reference sequence). Trimming stripped 0 bases from V and 1 base from J, with 13 bases between. The DNA for the CDR3 is TGTGCCAGCAGCTTGGAGGGGTTGCCTAAGAACACTGAAGCTTTCTTT. Amino acids: CASSLEGLPKNTEAFF.

The chain employs TRBV12-5 and TRBJ2-6; D is perhaps TRBD1 or TRBD2 (5 bases each). This CDR3 is 14 amino acids long. CDR1 and CDR2 from the germline V gene are LGHNT and FRNRAP. Trimming removed 6 bases at V and 2 bases at J, with 8 bases between. CDR3 loop: CASGQGAGANVLTF. The DNA for the CDR3 is TGTGCTAGTGGGCAGGGAGCTGGGGCCAACGTCCTGACTTTC.

The chain couples TRBV5-1 to TRBJ2-5; TRBD2 matches 7 bases. The CDR3 totals 14 residues. CDR1 is SGHRS and CDR2 is YFSETQ in the germline V gene. V lost 4 bases to trimming and J lost 0 bases; unmatched junction nucleotides: 3. CDR3 nucleotide sequence: TGCGCCAGCAGCGCTGGGGGGGACCAAGAGACCCAGTACTTC. Amino acid sequence: CASSAGGDQETQYF.